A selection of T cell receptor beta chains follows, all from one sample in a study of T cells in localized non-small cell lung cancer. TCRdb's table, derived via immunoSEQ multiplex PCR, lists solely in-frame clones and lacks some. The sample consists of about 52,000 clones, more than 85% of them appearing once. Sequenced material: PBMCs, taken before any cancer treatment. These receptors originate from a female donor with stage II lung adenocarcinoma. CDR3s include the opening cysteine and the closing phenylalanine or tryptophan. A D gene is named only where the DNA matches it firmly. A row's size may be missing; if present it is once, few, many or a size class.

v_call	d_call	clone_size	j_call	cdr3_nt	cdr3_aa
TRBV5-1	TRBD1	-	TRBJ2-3	TGCGCCAGCAGCCCTGACAGGGGCCCCGCAGATACGCAGTATTTT	CASSPDRGPADTQYF
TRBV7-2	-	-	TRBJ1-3	TGTGCCAGCAGCTTCATAGGGGCAGGAAACACCATATATTTT	CASSFIGAGNTIYF
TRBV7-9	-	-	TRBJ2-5	TGTGCCAGCAGTTACCAAGAGACCCAGTACTTC	CASSYQETQYF
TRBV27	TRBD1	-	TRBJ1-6	TGTGCCAGCAGTCCGTGGACAGGGAACAATTCACCCCTCCACTTT	CASSPWTGNNSPLHF
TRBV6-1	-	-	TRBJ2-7	TGTGCCAGCAGTGAAGGGGGATCCAGGGTCACCTACGAGCAGTACTTC	CASSEGGSRVTYEQYF
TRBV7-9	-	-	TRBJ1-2	TGTGCCAGCAGCAGGACAGTTCATGGCTACACCTTC	CASSRTVHGYTF
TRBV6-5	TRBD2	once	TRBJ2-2	TGTGCCGTAAGAGGGAGGGAAAACACCGGGGAGCTGTTTTTT	CAVRGRENTGELFF
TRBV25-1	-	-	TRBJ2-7	TGTGCCAGCAGGCCCTCGAGCTCCTACGAGCAGTACTTC	CASRPSSSYEQYF
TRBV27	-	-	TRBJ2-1	TGTGCCAGCAGTTCCTCCCTCGGGTACAATGAGCAGTTCTTC	CASSSSLGYNEQFF
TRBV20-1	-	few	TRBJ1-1	TGCAGTGCTAGGCAGGGAACTGAAGCTTTCTTT	CSARQGTEAFF
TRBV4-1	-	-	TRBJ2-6	TGCGCCAGCAGCCAAGGGACGGTCTCTGGGGCCAACGTCCTGACTTTC	CASSQGTVSGANVLTF
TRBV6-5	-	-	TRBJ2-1	TGTGCCAGCAGCTCCGGGAACTACAATGAGCAGTTCTTC	CASSSGNYNEQFF
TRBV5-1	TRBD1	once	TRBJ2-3	TGCGCCAGCAGCTTGGGCGGGACAGGGTCGTATATAGGCACAGATACGCAGTATTTT	CASSLGGTGSYIGTDTQYF
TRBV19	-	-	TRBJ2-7	TGTGCCACCCAGGAAGAGGGAAGCGAGCAGTACTTC	CATQEEGSEQYF
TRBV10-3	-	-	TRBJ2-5	TGTGCCACCGGAGGGTCCGATCGAGAGACCCAGTACTTC	CATGGSDRETQYF
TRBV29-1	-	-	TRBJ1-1	TGCAGCGTCCCATTGAACACTGAAGCTTTCTTT	CSVPLNTEAFF
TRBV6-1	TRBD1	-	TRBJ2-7	TGTGCCAGCAGTTGGGGACAGCCTTCCTACGAGCAGTACTTC	CASSWGQPSYEQYF
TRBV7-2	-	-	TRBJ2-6	TGTGCCAGCAGTGCTGGGGCCAACGTCCTGACTTTC	CASSAGANVLTF
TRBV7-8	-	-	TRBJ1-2	TGTGCCAGCAGCTTAGCGGGACATCGGGGCTACACCTTC	CASSLAGHRGYTF
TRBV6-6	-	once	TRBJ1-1	TGTGCCAGCAGTTACGGCACTGAGGGGGTAAGCGCTGAAGCTTTCTTT	CASSYGTEGVSAEAFF
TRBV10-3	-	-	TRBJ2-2	TGTGCCATCAGTGATAGGCACACCGGGGAGCTGTTTTTT	CAISDRHTGELFF
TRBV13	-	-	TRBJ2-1	TGTGCCAGCACCTTCGGGCGGGGACATGAGCAGTTCTTC	CASTFGRGHEQFF
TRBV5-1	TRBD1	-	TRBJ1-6	TGCGCCAGCAGCTCGGGACAGGGGAATTCACCCCTCCACTTT	CASSSGQGNSPLHF
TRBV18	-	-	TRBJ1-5	TGTGCCAGCTCACCCTGGAGCAATCAGCCCCAGCATTTT	CASSPWSNQPQHF
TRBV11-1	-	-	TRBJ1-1	TGTGCCAGCAGCTCCTTCGGGGGGAGTATGAACACTGAAGCTTTCTTT	CASSSFGGSMNTEAFF
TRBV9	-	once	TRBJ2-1	TGTGCCAGCACCCCGCCCCGGACGGGCTTGGGCTACAATGAGCAGTTCTTC	CASTPPRTGLGYNEQFF
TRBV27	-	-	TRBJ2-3	TGTGCCAGCAGTTCCTTACGGGGCCCTACCACAGATACGCAGTATTTT	CASSSLRGPTTDTQYF
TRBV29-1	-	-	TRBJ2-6	TGCAGCGTTGAAGAGTGGACAGGCGGGAGCTCTGGGGCCAACGTCCTGACTTTC	CSVEEWTGGSSGANVLTF
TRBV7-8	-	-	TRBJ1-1	TGTGCCACCATCCATCGACACCCTCCGAACACTGAAGCTTTCTTT	CATIHRHPPNTEAFF
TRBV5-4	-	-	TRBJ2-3	TGTGCCAGCAGCCCGACTACCCGAGGCACAGATACGCAGTATTTT	CASSPTTRGTDTQYF
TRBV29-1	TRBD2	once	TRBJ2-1	TGCAGCGTTGAGTGGCTAGCGGGGGACCGGACCTACAATGAGCAGTTCTTC	CSVEWLAGDRTYNEQFF
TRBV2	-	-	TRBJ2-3	TGTGCCAGCAGTATAGACAGTTTGGGGGATACGCAGTATTTT	CASSIDSLGDTQYF
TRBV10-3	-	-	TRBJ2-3	TGTGCCATCAGTGGGGCCGGATCGAACACAGATACGCAGTATTTT	CAISGAGSNTDTQYF
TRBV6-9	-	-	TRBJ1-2	TGTGCCAGCAGTCCCTTTCGTCCCTATGGCTACACCTTC	CASSPFRPYGYTF
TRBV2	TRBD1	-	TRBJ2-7	TGTGCCAGCAGCCTCACAGGGGGCCACGAGCAGTACTTC	CASSLTGGHEQYF
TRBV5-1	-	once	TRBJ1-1	TGCGCCAGCAGCCGAGGATCCAACACTAACACTGAAGCTTTCTTT	CASSRGSNTNTEAFF
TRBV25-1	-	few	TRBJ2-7	TGTGCCACCGCCGTCTCCTACGAGCAGTACTTC	CATAVSYEQYF
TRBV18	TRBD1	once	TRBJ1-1	TGTGCCAGCTCACCGGAAAGGACAGGGTGGGTGAACACTGAAGCTTTCTTT	CASSPERTGWVNTEAFF
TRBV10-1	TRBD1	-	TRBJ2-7	TGCGCCAGCAGTAGGGACAGGCGACCCTACGAGCAGTACTTC	CASSRDRRPYEQYF
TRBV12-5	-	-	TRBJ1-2	TGTGCTAGTGGGGGGGCCGGGGTGGGGTATGGCTACACCTTC	CASGGAGVGYGYTF
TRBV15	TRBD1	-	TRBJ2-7	TGTGCCACCAGCAGAAGAGGGACAGGTTTCGAGCAGTACTTC	CATSRRGTGFEQYF
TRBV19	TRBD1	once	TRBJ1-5	TGTGCCAGTAGTAGGACAGGGGGCAATCAGCCCCAGCATTTT	CASSRTGGNQPQHF
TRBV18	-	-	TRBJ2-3	TGTGCCAGCTCACCTGAAAACACAGATACGCAGTATTTT	CASSPENTDTQYF
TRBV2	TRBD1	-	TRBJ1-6	TGTGCCAGCAGGCCACAGGGGGCGTATAATTCACCCCTCCACTTT	CASRPQGAYNSPLHF
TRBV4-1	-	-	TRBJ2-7	TGCGCCAGCAGCCAAGATACGATTGGGGCACTGGGGTCCTACGAGCAGTACTTC	CASSQDTIGALGSYEQYF
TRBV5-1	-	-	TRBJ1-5	TGCGCCAGCAGCTCCGGTGAAGGGGTGAGCAATCAGCCCCAGCATTTT	CASSSGEGVSNQPQHF
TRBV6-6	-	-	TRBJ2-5	TGTGCCAGCAGTTACTCGGGCGGCCAAGAGACCCAGTACTTC	CASSYSGGQETQYF
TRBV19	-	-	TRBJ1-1	TGTGCCAGTAGTATAGTAGAGATGAACACTGAAGCTTTCTTT	CASSIVEMNTEAFF
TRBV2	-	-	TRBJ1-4	TGTGCCAGCAGACGGTCCGGTGAAAAACTGTTTTTT	CASRRSGEKLFF
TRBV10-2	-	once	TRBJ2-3	TGCGCCAGCTCTGGGGGACTGAACACAGATACGCAGTATTTT	CASSGGLNTDTQYF
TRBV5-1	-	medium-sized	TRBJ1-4	TGCGCCAGCAGCTTGTCGGTAACTAATGAAAAACTGTTTTTT	CASSLSVTNEKLFF
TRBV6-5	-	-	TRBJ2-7	TGTGCCAGCGGACCGGGCCTCGGTGACGAGCAGTACTTC	CASGPGLGDEQYF
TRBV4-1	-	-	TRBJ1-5	TGCGCCAGCAGCCAAGTGGGGGGAAGCAATCAGCCCCAGCATTTT	CASSQVGGSNQPQHF
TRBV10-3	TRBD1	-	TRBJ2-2	TGTGCCATCAACAGGGGTGGGAATACCGGGGAGCTGTTTTTT	CAINRGGNTGELFF
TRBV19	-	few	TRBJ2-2	TGTGCCAGTGGACACCCGAACACCGGGGAGCTGTTTTTT	CASGHPNTGELFF